The 19 T cell receptor beta chains given below trace back to one sample, sequenced in a study of T-cell memory formation after mild COVID-19 (dated by TCRdb to the early 2020s). Library method: 5' RACE. Sequencing was carried out with an Illumina NovaSeq 6000. The public sequencing data were trimmed at Q25 with fastp and processed into clonotypes with MiXCR by TCRdb, which kept only in-frame beta chains. One record per CDR3 amino acid sequence lists the most common genes and DNA. The sample has around 340,000 distinct CDR3 sequences on record, around 15% of them singletons. Approximately 20% of the sample is held by the ten biggest clonotypes. Input material: PBMCs or a T cell subset sorted from them (not recorded which). The receptors stem from a man younger than 30 who had mild COVID-19 (a few samples of this study predate the infection). The sample titles of this study are shuffled in the database, so cell type and time point are left out; the donor was told from shared clones.

The chain has TRBV11-2 and TRBJ2-5; perhaps TRBD1 as D (6 bases). V shed 2 bases and J shed 13 bases, with 20 bases lying between them. In germline, CDR1 is SGHAT, CDR2 FQNNGV. The CDR3 runs 14 residues. The CDR3 protein is CASSLSSGTRVRYF. The CDR3, as DNA: TGTGCCAGCAGCTTAAGTTCCGGGACACGGGTCCGGTACTTC.

CDR3 protein: CASSGGAWKDTQYF. CDR3 DNA: TGTGCCAGCAGTGGGGGGGCTTGGAAAGATACGCAGTATTTT. The V gene is TRBV2, the J gene TRBJ2-3; D may be TRBD1 or TRBD2 (6 bases each). V lost 4 bases and J lost 5, with 13 bases in between. CDR1 SNHLY and CDR2 FYNNEI come from the germline V gene. The CDR3 runs to 14 residues.

The gene calls are TRBV5-1 and TRBJ2-5; D remains unclear. The CDR3 has 18 amino acids. The germline V gene encodes CDR1 SGHRS and CDR2 YFSETQ. V was pared by 0 bases and J by 2 bases, with 20 bases between. The CDR3 nucleotides are TGCGCCAGCAGCTTGGCCGATCCATTTGACCGGAAACAAGAGACCCAGTACTTC. Encoded protein: CASSLADPFDRKQETQYF.

This clonotype was observed at least ten times. The chain combines TRBV7-9 with TRBJ2-7; D is unresolved. The V gene's germline CDR1 is SEHNR and CDR2 FQNEAQ (reference sequence). CDR3 size: 13 residues. Trimming took 6 bases from V and 2 from J, leaving 11 bases between them. CDR3 amino acids: CASRSKTTYEQYF. The CDR3 coding sequence is TGTGCCAGCAGATCGAAGACAACCTACGAGCAGTACTTC.

This clonotype came up many times. This sequence joins TRBV20-1 and TRBJ2-1; D gene uncertain. This CDR3 spans 14 amino acids. Trimming cost V 1 base and J 7 bases, with 14 bases left between them. The germline V gene encodes CDR1 DFQATT and CDR2 SNEGSKA (reference sequence). CDR3 in DNA: TGCAGTGCTAGAGCCCCGCTAGTTGGGAATGAGCAGTTCTTC. Its translation is CSARAPLVGNEQFF.

This clonotype was recorded many times. The J gene is TRBJ2-3, the V gene TRBV7-8; 10 bases align to TRBD2. The V and J ends lost 2 bases and 5 bases, in that order; junction bases with no gene match: 4. Germline V gene sequence: CDR1 SGHVS, CDR2 FQNEAQ. This CDR3 region has 15 residues. CDR3 sequence: CASSLQRGGRDTQYF. The CDR3, as DNA: TGTGCCAGCAGCTTACAGCGGGGGGGCCGAGATACGCAGTATTTT.

The gene calls are TRBV12-3 or TRBV12-4 and TRBJ1-4; D gene ambiguous. CDR3 length: 13 amino acids. Trimming left V 0 bases short and J 8 bases short, with 7 bases between. CDR3 residues: CASSLAGYEKLFF. The DNA for the CDR3 is TGTGCCAGCAGTTTAGCGGGGTACGAAAAACTGTTTTTT.

This clonotype was seen more than once but under ten times. Just one base apart from a much larger clone, this may be a read error. V usage is TRBV7-9 and J usage is TRBJ1-3, with D maybe TRBD1 (6 bases). Between the trimmed V and J ends, which lost 6 bases and 0 bases, there was a span of 9 bases. Germline CDR1 is SEHNR and CDR2 is FQNEAQ (reference sequence). The CDR3 sequence is 14 residues long. The CDR3 here is CASSWTVSGNTIYF. The CDR3, as DNA: TGTGCCAGCAGTTGGACAGTCTCTGGAAACACCATATATTTT.

V is TRBV7-9 and J is TRBJ1-6; TRBD1 aligns across 7 bases. Germline loops: CDR1 SEHNR, CDR2 FQNEAQ (reference sequence). There are 15 residues in the CDR3. The trim removed 1 base at V and 6 bases at J, leaving 3 bases unmatched. In DNA, the CDR3 is TGTGCCAGCAGCTTAGGCCGGGACAGTAATTCACCCCTCCACTTT. This translates into CASSLGRDSNSPLHF.

The chain uses TRBV5-1 and TRBJ2-5; 14 nucleotides align to TRBD2. CDR3 size: 17 residues. The V segment lost 4 bases and the J segment 5 bases; nucleotides outside the gene matches: 10. Per germline, CDR1 SGHRS and CDR2 YFSETQ. The CDR3 is CASSPGLAGATQETQYF. The CDR3 DNA sequence: TGCGCCAGCAGCCCGGGACTAGCGGGGGCTACCCAGGAGACCCAGTACTTC.

V gene TRBV4-1 combines with J gene TRBJ2-2; tentative D call: TRBD2 (5 bases). Germline V gene lookup returns CDR1 MGHRA and CDR2 YSYEKL. Trimming shortened V by 4 bases and J by 3 bases, and 15 bases separated the two germline ends. The CDR3 sequence is 16 residues long. The CDR3 region is CASSRPDRGYTGELFF. The CDR3 bases are TGCGCCAGCAGCCGACCCGATCGAGGGTACACCGGGGAGCTGTTTTTT.

This clonotype is a singleton in its sample. V usage is TRBV4-2 and J usage is TRBJ2-3; 10 nucleotides agree with TRBD2. The CDR3 has 16 amino acids. From germline, CDR1 is LGHNA and CDR2 YNFKEQ. With V trimmed by 4 bases and J by 6 bases, 10 bases remained unmatched. The DNA for the CDR3 is TGTGCCAGCAGCCGACGAGCGGGGGGGGTCCCCGATACGCAGTATTTT. Translated, it gives CASSRRAGGVPDTQYF.

The sample holds a few counts of this clonotype. This chain uses TRBV4-1 with TRBJ1-5; 8 bases align to TRBD1. This CDR3 contains 16 residues. Unmatched junction bases numbered 8, after V lost 4 bases and J lost 3 bases. Germline CDR1 reads MGHRA; CDR2 reads YSYEKL. Here the CDR3 DNA reads TGCGCCAGCAGCCGACAGGACAGGGCCGCCAATCAGCCCCAGCATTTT. It translates to CASSRQDRAANQPQHF.

This clonotype appeared a few times. The gene calls are TRBV7-9 and TRBJ2-1; TRBD2 might be the D (6 bases). CDR3 length equals 14 residues. Per the germline V gene, CDR1 is SEHNR and CDR2 is FQNEAQ (reference sequence). Trimming cost V 8 bases and J 4 bases, with 15 bases left between them. The CDR3 spells CASLGTGDYNEQFF. As DNA, the CDR3 is TGTGCCAGCCTGGGGACGGGGGATTACAATGAGCAGTTCTTC.

This clonotype has more than one count but fewer than ten. The CDR3 reads CASIWGGGYTDTQYF. CDR3 in DNA: TGTGCCAGCATCTGGGGGGGGGGATACACAGATACGCAGTATTTT. J is TRBJ2-3 and V is TRBV6-1, with 7 bases aligning to TRBD2. Germline values: CDR1 MNHNS, CDR2 SASEGT. The length of the CDR3 is 15 residues. Losses at the gene ends were 7 bases for V and 2 bases for J; bases not matched to a gene: 9.

There are a few counts of this clonotype. V is TRBV5-1 and J is TRBJ2-3, with D possibly matching TRBD1 (6 bases). Germline-derived CDR1 and CDR2 are SGHRS and YFSETQ. The V and J ends lost 4 bases and 4 bases respectively, with 16 bases between them. The CDR3 length is 15 residues. The CDR3 is CASSDLQGSADTQYF. In nucleotides, the CDR3 is TGCGCCAGCAGCGACCTACAGGGCTCCGCAGATACGCAGTATTTT.

The V gene is TRBV6-1, the J gene TRBJ2-2, with a possible D match to TRBD1 (5 bases). CDR1 is MNHNS and CDR2 is SASEGT in the germline V gene. V gave up 11 bases and J gave up 4 bases, with 17 bases separating them. The CDR3 has 14 residues. The CDR3 coding sequence is TGTGCCGTCCGCCCGGCACAGGTCACCGGGGAGCTGTTTTTT. Translated, it gives CAVRPAQVTGELFF.

This clonotype was seen only a few times. The V gene is TRBV20-1, the J gene TRBJ2-3; 8 bases fit TRBD2. Germline lookup yields CDR1 DFQATT and CDR2 SNEGSKA (reference sequence). The CDR3 extends over 14 amino acids. Trimming removed 6 bases from V and 1 base from J; junction bases left unmatched: 6. CDR3 nucleotides: TGCAGTGCCCCAGTGCGGGGGGGCACAGATACGCAGTATTTT. This sequence encodes CSAPVRGGTDTQYF.

The table lists this clonotype with a few counts. The chain uses TRBV2 and TRBJ2-3; a weak D match, TRBD2 (5 bases). The length of the CDR3 is 14 residues. V was cut by 6 bases and J by 0 bases, with 10 bases left in between. Germline V gene lookup returns CDR1 SNHLY and CDR2 FYNNEI. DNA for the CDR3: TGTGCCAGCAGGGAGGTGTCTAGCACAGATACGCAGTATTTT. It is translated as CASREVSSTDTQYF.